The source of this T cell receptor (beta chain) is a study of control samples from healthy donors and cancer patients. Trimming pared 1 base from V and 6 bases from J, leaving 9 bases between. The CDR3 length is 13 residues. Germline CDR1 and CDR2: SNHLY and FYNNEI. Method: immunoSEQ multiplex PCR; TCRdb's copy keeps in-frame clones and lacks some. Of over 200,000 clones listed, 82% were seen once; the top ten hold about an eighth. V gene TRBV2 combines with J gene TRBJ1-2; D ambiguous. Sequenced: PBMCs. The TCR originated in a woman aged 55-70 years with lung cancer. CDR3 sequence (DNA): TGTGCCAGCAGTGAAGGGGCACGGAATGGCTACACCTTC. Translated, it gives CASSEGARNGYTF.